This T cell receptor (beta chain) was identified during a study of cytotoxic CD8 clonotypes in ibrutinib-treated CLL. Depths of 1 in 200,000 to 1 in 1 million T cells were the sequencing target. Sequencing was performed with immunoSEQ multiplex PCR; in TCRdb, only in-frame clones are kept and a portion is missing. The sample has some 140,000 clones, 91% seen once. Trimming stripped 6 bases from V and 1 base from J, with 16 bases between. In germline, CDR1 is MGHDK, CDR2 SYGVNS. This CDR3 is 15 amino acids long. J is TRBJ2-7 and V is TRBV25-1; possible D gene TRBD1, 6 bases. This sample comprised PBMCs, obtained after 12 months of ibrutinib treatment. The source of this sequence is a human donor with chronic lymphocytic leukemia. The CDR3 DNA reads TGTGCCAGCAGACTACAGGGTGCTAATTCCTACGAGCAGTACTTC. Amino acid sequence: CASRLQGANSYEQYF.